Each of the 6 T cell receptor beta chains below was sequenced from the same sample in a study of graft-versus-host responses after intestinal transplantation. Sequencing was performed with immunoSEQ multiplex PCR; in TCRdb, only in-frame clones are kept and a portion is missing. The table shows over 45,000 clones, with 85% to 90% occurring only once. This sample comprised PBMCs, obtained 26 days after transplant. These receptors originate from a human patient who received an intestinal transplant, so some T cells may come from the graft donor.

The gene calls are TRBV6-5 and TRBJ1-2, with 7 bases aligning to TRBD1. The CDR3 has 14 residues. CDR1 is MNHEY and CDR2 is SVGAGI in the germline V gene. Unmatched junction bases numbered 4, after V lost 2 bases and J lost 4 bases. CDR3 region: CASSYNQGGYGYTF. CDR3 nucleotides: TGTGCCAGCAGTTACAACCAGGGGGGCTATGGCTACACCTTC.

The rearrangement joins TRBV4-1 to TRBJ2-2; TRBD2 matches 10 bases. CDR1 is MGHRA and CDR2 is YSYEKL in the germline V gene. With V trimmed by 4 bases and J by 2 bases, 4 bases remained unmatched. The CDR3 runs 16 residues. The CDR3 sequence is CASSPQRGGNTGELFF. The DNA for the CDR3 is TGCGCCAGCAGCCCACAGCGGGGGGGCAACACCGGGGAGCTGTTTTTT.

This chain connects TRBV19 to TRBJ2-3; no definite D call. Germline CDR1 is LNHDA and CDR2 is SQIVND (reference sequence). There are 12 residues in the CDR3. The germline V and J ends were trimmed by 5 bases and 0 bases, with 3 bases remaining between them. The CDR3 DNA is TGTGCCAGTAGTCTTAGCACAGATACGCAGTATTTT. Protein sequence: CASSLSTDTQYF. Supplemented by reference TRBV19 and TRBJ2-3, the full variable domain reads DGGITQSPKYLFRKEGQNVTLSCEQNLNHDAMYWYRQDPGQGLRLIYYSQIVNDFQKGDIAEGYSVSREKKESFPLTVTSAQKNPTAFYLCASSLSTDTQYFGPGTRLTVL.

In nucleotides, the CDR3 is TGCGCCAGCAGCCATGCTGACAGAAACACCTACGAGCAGTACTTC. Translation: CASSHADRNTYEQYF. This chain links TRBV4-1 with TRBJ2-7; D is possibly TRBD1 (5 bases). CDR3 size: 15 residues. V was pared by 3 bases and J by 2 bases, with 14 bases between. Germline V CDR1 and CDR2: MGHRA, YSYEKL.

The V and J genes are TRBV5-1 and TRBJ2-3, with TRBD2 as a possible D gene (5 bases). The CDR3 is 16 amino acids. Germline-derived CDR1 and CDR2 are SGHRS and YFSETQ. The V and J ends lost 4 bases and 2 bases respectively, with 17 bases between them. The CDR3 here is CASSPGSGSTTDTQYF. In nucleotides, the CDR3 is TGCGCCAGCAGCCCGGGATCCGGGTCTACCACAGATACGCAGTATTTT.

This clone was found once. The gene calls are TRBV27 and TRBJ1-1; no clear D. The CDR3 is 13 residues long. Between the trimmed V and J ends, which lost 6 bases and 7 bases, there was a span of 15 bases. CDR1 and CDR2 (germline): MNHEY, SMNVEV (reference sequence). CDR3 sequence reads: CASRLGPLNEAFF. CDR3 coding DNA: TGTGCCAGCAGACTCGGCCCACTAAATGAAGCTTTCTTT.